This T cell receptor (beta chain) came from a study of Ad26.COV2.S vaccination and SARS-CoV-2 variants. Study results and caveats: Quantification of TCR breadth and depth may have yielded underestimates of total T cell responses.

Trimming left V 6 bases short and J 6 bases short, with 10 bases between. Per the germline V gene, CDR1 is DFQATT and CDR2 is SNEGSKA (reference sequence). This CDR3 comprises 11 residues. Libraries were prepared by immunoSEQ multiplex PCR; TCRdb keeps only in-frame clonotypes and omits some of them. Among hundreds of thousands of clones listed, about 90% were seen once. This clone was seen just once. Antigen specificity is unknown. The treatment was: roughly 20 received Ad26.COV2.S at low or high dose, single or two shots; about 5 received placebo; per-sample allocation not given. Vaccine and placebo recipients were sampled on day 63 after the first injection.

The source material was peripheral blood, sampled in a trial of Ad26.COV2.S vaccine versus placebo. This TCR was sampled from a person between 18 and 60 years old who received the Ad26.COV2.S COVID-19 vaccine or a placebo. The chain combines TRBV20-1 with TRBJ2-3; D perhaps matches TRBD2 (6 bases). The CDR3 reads CSARDFDTQYF. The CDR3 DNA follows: TGCAGTGCGCGGGATTTTGATACGCAGTATTTT.